What follows is one T cell receptor (beta chain) and its context. Its specificity is not known. This specimen comes from a study of cytomegalovirus exposure and HLA in healthy donors. Some clones are missing from TCRdb's copy, which holds only in-frame ones; the method was immunoSEQ multiplex PCR. The table shows hundreds of thousands of clones, with roughly nine tenths occurring only once. CDR1 is LGHNA, CDR2 YSLEER, per germline. V was shortened by 1 base and J by 4 bases, with 13 bases between the two germline ends. The CDR3 is made up of 15 amino acids. General study findings and limits: Confirmation in vitro established that a few CMV-associated chains were specific for CMV antigens.

The chain joins TRBV4-3 to TRBJ1-1; possibly TRBD1 for D (5 bases). The source material was PBMCs. The source of this sequence is a man younger than 35 in good health and CMV-seropositive. CDR3 coding DNA: TGCGCCAGCAGCCAAGCCCAGGGAGTCGCCACTGAAGCTTTCTTT. Translating it yields CASSQAQGVATEAFF.